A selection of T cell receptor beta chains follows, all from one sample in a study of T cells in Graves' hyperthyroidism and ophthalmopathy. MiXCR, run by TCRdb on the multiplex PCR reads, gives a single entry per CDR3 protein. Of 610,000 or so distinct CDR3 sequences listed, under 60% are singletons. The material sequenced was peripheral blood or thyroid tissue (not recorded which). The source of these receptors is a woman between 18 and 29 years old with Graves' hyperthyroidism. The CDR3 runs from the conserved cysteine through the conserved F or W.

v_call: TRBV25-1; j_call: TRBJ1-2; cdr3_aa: CASSASELGTELLGYTF
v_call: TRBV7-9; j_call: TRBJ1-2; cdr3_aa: CASSGGQGANYGYTF
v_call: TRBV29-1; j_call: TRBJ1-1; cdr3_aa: CSVVPGQGADMNTEAFF
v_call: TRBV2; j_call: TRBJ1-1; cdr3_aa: CASSDQGGDTEAFF
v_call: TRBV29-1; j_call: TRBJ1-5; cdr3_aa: CSVSGGYNQPQHF
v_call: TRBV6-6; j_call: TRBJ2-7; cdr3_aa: CASSETSGISGEQYF
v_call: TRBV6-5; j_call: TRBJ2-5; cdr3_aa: CASSTGGRETQYF
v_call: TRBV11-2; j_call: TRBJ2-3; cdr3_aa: CASSPAGTLDTQYF
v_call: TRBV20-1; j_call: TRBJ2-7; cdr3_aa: CSAGQQGAHEQYF
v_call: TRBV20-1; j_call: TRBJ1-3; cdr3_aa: CSATQGLSGNTIYF
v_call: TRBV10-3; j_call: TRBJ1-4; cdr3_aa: CAISVSGSNEKLFF
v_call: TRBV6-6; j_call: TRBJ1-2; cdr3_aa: CASSYPGNYGYTF
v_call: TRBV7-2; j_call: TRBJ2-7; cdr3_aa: CASSATRDSPSYEQYF
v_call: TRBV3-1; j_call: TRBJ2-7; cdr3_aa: CASSQRDYPIYEQYF
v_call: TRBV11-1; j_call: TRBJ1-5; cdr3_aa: CASSLAEKFCQPQHF
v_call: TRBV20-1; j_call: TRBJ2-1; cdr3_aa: CSTVVNEQFF
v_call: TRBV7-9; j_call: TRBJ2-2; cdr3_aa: CANSQRQGPTF
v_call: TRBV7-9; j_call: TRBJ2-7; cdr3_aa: CASSLVPHEQYF
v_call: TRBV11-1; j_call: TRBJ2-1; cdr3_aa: CASSLGPVSSYNEQFF
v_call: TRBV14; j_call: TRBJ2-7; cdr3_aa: CASSPDRGWPYFAYEQYF
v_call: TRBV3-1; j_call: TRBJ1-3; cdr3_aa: CASSLRNSGNTIYF
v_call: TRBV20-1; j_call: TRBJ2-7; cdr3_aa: CSARHNLGSTMYEQYF
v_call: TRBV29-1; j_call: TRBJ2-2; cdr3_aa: CSVEGIGVPGELFF
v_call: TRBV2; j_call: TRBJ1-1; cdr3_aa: CAGSYREVDTEAFF
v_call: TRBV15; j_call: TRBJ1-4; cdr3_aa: CATSRRQGATNEKLFF
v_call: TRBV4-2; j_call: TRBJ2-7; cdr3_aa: CASSEASGREYEQYF
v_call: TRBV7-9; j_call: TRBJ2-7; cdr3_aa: CASSFLSGNEQYF
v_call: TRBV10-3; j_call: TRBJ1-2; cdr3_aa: CAISESLEQGDRDGYTF
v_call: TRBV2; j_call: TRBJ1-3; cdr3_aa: CASRTGSGNTIYF
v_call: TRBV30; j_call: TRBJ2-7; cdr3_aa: CACKLSGRGAYEQYF
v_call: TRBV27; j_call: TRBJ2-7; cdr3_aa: CASRRGAYEQYF
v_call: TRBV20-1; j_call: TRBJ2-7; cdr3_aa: CSAERLAGLYEQYF
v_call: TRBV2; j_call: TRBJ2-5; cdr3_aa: CASSRDRRPETQYF
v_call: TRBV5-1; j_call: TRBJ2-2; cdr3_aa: CASSFLDPGELFF
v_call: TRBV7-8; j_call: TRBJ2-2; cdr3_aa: CASSIVVELFF
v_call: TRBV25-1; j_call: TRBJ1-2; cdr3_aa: CASSEVGKDGYTF
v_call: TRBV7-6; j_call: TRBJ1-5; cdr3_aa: CASSLGTLGGSQHF
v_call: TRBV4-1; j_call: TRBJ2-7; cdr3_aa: CASSQDQRTDAYEQYF
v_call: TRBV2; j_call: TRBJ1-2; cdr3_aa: CASSVQDNYGYTF
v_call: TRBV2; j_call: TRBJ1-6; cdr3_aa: CASSGAVYNSPLHF
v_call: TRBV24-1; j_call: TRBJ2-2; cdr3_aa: CATSDYAGTSGRLGELFF
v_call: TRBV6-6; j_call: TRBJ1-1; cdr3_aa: CASSFQGNTEAFF
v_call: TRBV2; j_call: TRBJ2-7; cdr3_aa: CASSEYEQYF
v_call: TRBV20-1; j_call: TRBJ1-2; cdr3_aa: CSAPGQGVPGYTF
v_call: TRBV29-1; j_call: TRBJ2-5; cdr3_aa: CSVEGSETQYF
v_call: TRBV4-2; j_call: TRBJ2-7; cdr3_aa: CASSQDLVAEQYF
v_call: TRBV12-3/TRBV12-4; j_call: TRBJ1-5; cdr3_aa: CASSPRGAGGNQPQHF
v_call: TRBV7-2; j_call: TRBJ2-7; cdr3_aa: CASSGTPTYEQYF
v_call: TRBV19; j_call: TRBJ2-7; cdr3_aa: CASSFWDVTYEQYF
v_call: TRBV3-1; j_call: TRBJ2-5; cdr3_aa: CASNQGIQETQYF
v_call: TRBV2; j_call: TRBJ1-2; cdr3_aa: CASSERRGAGSYGYTF